This T cell receptor beta chain is drawn from a study of T cell repertoires in cytomegalovirus infection. Study at large: Matching HLA type and CMV infection were both indicated by public TCR beta signatures.

The CDR3 consists of 15 residues. Germline trimming cut 5 bases from V and 1 base from J; bases unmatched to any gene: 5. Germline-derived CDR1 and CDR2 are LNHDA and SQIVND (reference sequence). TCRdb used MiXCR to reprocess the reads, holding one entry per CDR3 protein. The sample holds under 200,000 distinct CDR3 sequences, under 30% seen once. Sequenced material: PBMCs. V usage is TRBV19 and J usage is TRBJ2-5; TRBD1 matches at 9 bases. The TCR sequence derives from a human donor in good health (CMV status not recorded). Some clones in this sample may be carry-over from other donors' samples. The CDR3: CASSPDRGSQETQYF. The CDR3 nucleotides read TGTGCCAGTAGTCCGGACAGGGGATCCCAAGAGACCCAGTACTTC.